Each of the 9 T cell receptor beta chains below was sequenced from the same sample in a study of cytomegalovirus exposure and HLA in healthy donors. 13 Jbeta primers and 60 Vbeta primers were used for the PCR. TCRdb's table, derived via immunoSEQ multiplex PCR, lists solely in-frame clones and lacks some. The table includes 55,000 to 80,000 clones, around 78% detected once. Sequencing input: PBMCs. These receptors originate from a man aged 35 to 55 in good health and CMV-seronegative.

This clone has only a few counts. CDR3 coding DNA: TGTGCCAGCAGCAAACCGATAAGCGATGGCTACACCTTC. Encoded protein: CASSKPISDGYTF. This chain links TRBV7-9 with TRBJ1-2; D ambiguous. The germline gives CDR1 SEHNR, CDR2 FQNEAQ (reference sequence). V shed 5 bases and J shed 6 bases, with 13 bases lying between them. This CDR3 has 13 amino acids.

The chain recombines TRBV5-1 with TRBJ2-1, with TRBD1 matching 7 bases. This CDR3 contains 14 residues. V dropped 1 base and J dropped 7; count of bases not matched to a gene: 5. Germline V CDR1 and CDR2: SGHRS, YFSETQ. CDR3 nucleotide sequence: TGCGCCAGCAGCTTGACCGAACAGGGGAATGAGCAGTTCTTC. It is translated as CASSLTEQGNEQFF.

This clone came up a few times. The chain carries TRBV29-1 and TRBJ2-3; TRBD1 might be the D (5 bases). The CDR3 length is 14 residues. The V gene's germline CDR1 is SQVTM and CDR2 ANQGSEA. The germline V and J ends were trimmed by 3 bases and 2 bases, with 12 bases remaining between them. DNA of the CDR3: TGCAGCGTTGAGGGGCAGGCCGCCACAGATACGCAGTATTTT. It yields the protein CSVEGQAATDTQYF.

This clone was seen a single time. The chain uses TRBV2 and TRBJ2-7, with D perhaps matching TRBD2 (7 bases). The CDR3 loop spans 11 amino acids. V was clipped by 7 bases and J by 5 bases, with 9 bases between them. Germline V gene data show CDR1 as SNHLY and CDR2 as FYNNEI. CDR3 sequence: CASKGGDEQYF. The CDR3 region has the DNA TGTGCCAGCAAAGGGGGGGACGAGCAGTACTTC.

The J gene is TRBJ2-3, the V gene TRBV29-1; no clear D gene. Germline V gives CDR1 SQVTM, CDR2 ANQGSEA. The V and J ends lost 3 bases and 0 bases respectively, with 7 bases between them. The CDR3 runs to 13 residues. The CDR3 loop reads CSVDTLSTDTQYF. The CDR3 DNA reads TGCAGCGTTGATACGCTAAGCACAGATACGCAGTATTTT.

CDR3 amino acids: CASSVAGALTDTQYF. The CDR3, as DNA: TGTGCCAGCAGCGTGGCGGGGGCGCTCACAGATACGCAGTATTTT. The V and J genes are TRBV2 and TRBJ2-3, with D possibly TRBD2 on 7 matching bases. Germline V lookup: CDR1 SNHLY, CDR2 FYNNEI. This CDR3 is built from 15 residues. Trimming removed 6 bases at V and 2 bases at J, with 15 bases between.

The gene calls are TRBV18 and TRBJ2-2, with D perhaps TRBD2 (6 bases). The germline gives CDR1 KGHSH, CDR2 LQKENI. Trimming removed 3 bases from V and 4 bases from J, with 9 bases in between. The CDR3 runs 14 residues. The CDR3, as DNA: TGTGCCAGCTCACCGGGACTTCCCACCGGGGAGCTGTTTTTT. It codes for CASSPGLPTGELFF.

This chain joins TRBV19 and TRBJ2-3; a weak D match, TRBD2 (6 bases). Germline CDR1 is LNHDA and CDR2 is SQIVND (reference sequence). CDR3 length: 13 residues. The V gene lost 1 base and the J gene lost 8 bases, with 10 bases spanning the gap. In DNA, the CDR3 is TGTGCCAGTAGTATAGCCCATAGCGGTACGCAGTATTTT. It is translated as CASSIAHSGTQYF.

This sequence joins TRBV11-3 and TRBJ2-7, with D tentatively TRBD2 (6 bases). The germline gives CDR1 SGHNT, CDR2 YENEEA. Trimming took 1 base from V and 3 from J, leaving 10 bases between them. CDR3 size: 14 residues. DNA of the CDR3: TGTGCCAGCAGCTTAGGAGGGACTGGCTACGAGCAGTACTTC. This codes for CASSLGGTGYEQYF.